These 26 T cell receptor beta chains originate from one sample sequenced in a study of response to subunit inactivated influenza vaccine. TCRdb ran MiXCR on the RT-PCR reads and lists one entry per CDR3 protein. The sample holds hundreds of thousands of distinct CDR3 sequences, 15% to 18% seen once. The specimen comprised PBMCs from blood, sampled 11 to 12 days after vaccination. The receptors come from a man in his fifties or sixties who received an inactivated influenza vaccine.

The genes are TRBV5-1 and TRBJ2-2; D may be TRBD1 or TRBD2 (5 bases each). The length of the CDR3 is 14 residues. Germline values: CDR1 SGHRS, CDR2 YFSETQ. V was pared by 1 base and J by 6 bases, with 10 bases between. The CDR3: CASSLLGVAGELFF. The CDR3 nucleotides read TGCGCCAGCAGCTTGCTGGGGGTTGCCGGGGAGCTGTTTTTT.

This clonotype was picked up a small number of times. The CDR3, as DNA: TGCAGCGTTGGAGGTGGAACCTCCTACGAGCAGTACTTC. It is translated as CSVGGGTSYEQYF. V usage is TRBV29-1 and J usage is TRBJ2-7, with unresolved D. CDR3 length equals 13 residues. The V end lost 4 bases, the J end lost 0 bases, and 10 bases lay between the germline ends. Germline V lookup: CDR1 SQVTM, CDR2 ANQGSEA.

This clonotype has a handful of counts. The rearrangement links TRBV4-3 to TRBJ2-7, with D perhaps matching TRBD1 or TRBD2 (5 bases each). The CDR3 runs 15 residues. Germline V gene sequence: CDR1 LGHNA, CDR2 YSLEER. Trimming pared 0 bases from V and 7 bases from J, leaving 16 bases between. In DNA form, the CDR3 reads TGCGCCAGCAGCCAAGATCGGGACGGGCCGGCTGAGCAGTACTTC. It is translated as CASSQDRDGPAEQYF.

This clonotype was detected ten times or more. The chain joins TRBV20-1 to TRBJ2-6; weak D call: TRBD1 (5 bases). CDR3 size: 13 residues. Germline CDR1 is DFQATT and CDR2 is SNEGSKA (reference sequence). V lost 7 bases and J 2 bases, leaving 9 bases between the germline ends. CDR3 amino acids: CSGQGTGANVLTF. CDR3 sequence (DNA): TGCAGTGGTCAGGGAACTGGGGCCAACGTCCTGACTTTC.

The genes are TRBV30 and TRBJ2-3, with 13 bases aligning to TRBD2. V shed 5 bases and J 3 bases; nucleotides not matched to a gene: 5. The CDR3 runs to 15 residues. Per the germline V gene, CDR1 is GTSNPN and CDR2 is SVGIG (reference sequence). The CDR3 loop reads CAWGLAGVRTDTQYF. CDR3 sequence (DNA): TGTGCCTGGGGACTAGCGGGAGTTCGGACAGATACGCAGTATTTT.

The CDR3 loop is CSANSRDNSYNEQFF. For the CDR3, the DNA is TGCAGTGCAAACAGCCGGGACAACTCCTACAATGAGCAGTTCTTC. The rearrangement uses TRBV20-1 and TRBJ2-1, with a possible D match to TRBD1 (6 bases). The V gene's germline CDR1 is DFQATT and CDR2 SNEGSKA (reference sequence). CDR3 length: 15 residues. The ends were cut back, 6 bases at V and 0 bases at J, with 15 bases in the middle.

The V call is TRBV30, the J call TRBJ2-4, with D unclear. Between the trimmed V and J ends, which lost 0 bases and 0 bases, there was a span of 12 bases. Per germline, CDR1 GTSNPN and CDR2 SVGIG (reference sequence). The CDR3 is made up of 16 amino acids. The CDR3 reads CAWSVPGSLAKNIQYF. The CDR3 region has the DNA TGTGCCTGGAGTGTACCAGGCAGCCTAGCCAAAAACATTCAGTACTTC.

This clonotype was counted a few times. The chain uses TRBV20-1 and TRBJ2-1; 7 bases are shared with TRBD2. Trimming cost V 6 bases and J 5 bases; bases outside gene matches: 4. This CDR3 spans 12 amino acids. CDR1 and CDR2 (germline): DFQATT, SNEGSKA (reference sequence). Here the CDR3 DNA reads TGCAGTGCCAGCGGGGCGCACAATGAGCAGTTCTTC. Translated: CSASGAHNEQFF.

The sample holds a few counts of this clonotype. This chain uses TRBV29-1 with TRBJ2-5, with D perhaps matching TRBD1 (6 bases). CDR1 is SQVTM and CDR2 is ANQGSEA in the germline V gene. With 4 bases removed from V and 5 bases from J, the gap between germline ends came to 8 bases. This CDR3 is built from 11 residues. This CDR3 is CSVVRGETQYF. The DNA of the CDR3 is TGCAGCGTTGTTAGGGGGGAGACCCAGTACTTC.

This clonotype was found a few times. V gene TRBV7-2 combines with J gene TRBJ2-1, with D tentatively TRBD2 (5 bases). Germline CDR1 SGHTA, CDR2 FQGNSA. The germline V and J ends were trimmed by 2 bases and 12 bases, with 14 bases remaining between them. The CDR3 length is 13 residues. CDR3 sequence (DNA): TGTGCCAGCAGCTTATTGCCAAGGGCGGGGCAGTTCTTC. Its protein is CASSLLPRAGQFF. Using reference TRBV7-2 and TRBJ2-1 for the parts outside the CDR3, the full variable domain is GAGVSQSPSNKVTEKGKDVELRCDPISGHTALYWYRQSLGQGLEFLIYFQGNSAPDKSGLPSDRFSAERTGGSVSTLTIQRTQQEDSAVYLCASSLLPRAGQFFGPGTRLTVL.

This chain joins TRBV12-3 or TRBV12-4 and TRBJ1-1; D is undetermined. V dropped 3 bases and J dropped 5 bases, with 13 bases sitting between them. The CDR3 runs 14 residues. CDR3: CASSLQGYRTEAFF. For the CDR3, the DNA is TGTGCCAGCAGTTTGCAAGGGTATAGGACTGAAGCTTTCTTT.

This clonotype was counted only a few times. V usage is TRBV3-1 and J usage is TRBJ2-1; the D is unclear. The CDR3 has 13 residues. Germline loops: CDR1 LGHDT, CDR2 YNNKEL (reference sequence). Between the trimmed V and J ends, which lost 4 bases and 7 bases, there was a span of 11 bases. The CDR3 DNA reads TGTGCCAGCAGCCCCGGGTCTTGGAATGAGCAGTTCTTC. Amino acids: CASSPGSWNEQFF.

The rearrangement joins TRBV20-1 to TRBJ2-7; D possibly corresponds to TRBD2 (7 bases). The CDR3 runs to 14 residues. Germline V gene sequence: CDR1 DFQATT, CDR2 SNEGSKA (reference sequence). The V gene lost 6 bases and the J gene lost 5 bases, with 20 bases spanning the gap. CDR3 sequence reads: CSASLASGAHEQYF. CDR3 coding DNA: TGCAGTGCCTCACTAGCGTCGGGGGCCCACGAGCAGTACTTC.

Many counts were recorded for this clonotype. The chain recombines TRBV5-1 with TRBJ2-1; D is perhaps TRBD1 or TRBD2 (5 bases each). CDR1 SGHRS and CDR2 YFSETQ come from the germline V gene. There are 15 residues in the CDR3. With 3 bases removed from V and 0 bases from J, the gap between germline ends came to 10 bases. The CDR3 DNA sequence: TGCGCCAGCAGCTCGGGACCCGTCTCCTACAATGAGCAGTTCTTC. Amino acid sequence: CASSSGPVSYNEQFF. Together with reference TRBV5-1 and TRBJ2-1, the CDR3 gives the full variable domain: KAGVTQTPRYLIKTRGQQVTLSCSPISGHRSVSWYQQTPGQGLQFLFEYFSETQRNKGNFPGRFSGRQFSNSRSEMNVSTLELGDSALYLCASSSGPVSYNEQFFGPGTRLTVL.

This clonotype was seen a few times. V usage is TRBV29-1 and J usage is TRBJ2-6; no reliable D call. V was pared by 5 bases and J by 4 bases, with 12 bases between. CDR1 and CDR2 from the germline V gene are SQVTM and ANQGSEA. CDR3 size: 14 residues. CDR3 in amino acids: CSVSLTVGANVLTF. CDR3 nucleotides: TGCAGCGTTTCTCTGACGGTGGGGGCCAACGTCCTGACTTTC. Complete variable domain (other parts from reference TRBV29-1 and TRBJ2-6): SAVISQKPSRDICQRGTSLTIQCQVDSQVTMMFWYRQQPGQSLTLIATANQGSEATYESGFVIDKFPISRPNLTFSTLTVSNMSPEDSSIYLCSVSLTVGANVLTFGAGSRLTVL.

This clonotype occurred a few times. This chain connects TRBV15 to TRBJ2-7; D gene ambiguous. The CDR3 runs to 14 residues. Germline CDR1 is LNHNV and CDR2 is YYDKDF (reference sequence). V was cut by 3 bases and J by 5 bases, with 14 bases left in between. The CDR3: CATSRLGTADEQYF. The CDR3 DNA sequence: TGTGCCACCAGCAGGTTGGGTACAGCTGACGAGCAGTACTTC.

The table lists this clonotype with many counts. The J gene is TRBJ1-1, the V gene TRBV5-8, with D tentatively TRBD1 (6 bases). This CDR3 spans 13 amino acids. V dropped 2 bases and J dropped 3 bases, with 8 bases sitting between them. The germline V gene has CDR1 SGHTS and CDR2 YDEGEE. The CDR3: CASSFSGDTEAFF. The CDR3 DNA reads as TGTGCCAGCAGCTTTTCAGGGGACACTGAAGCTTTCTTT.

This clonotype was picked up a small number of times. The chain links TRBV7-2 to TRBJ2-3; 11 bases match TRBD2. The CDR3 has 15 residues. V dropped 5 bases and J dropped 5; count of bases not matched to a gene: 6. From germline, CDR1 is SGHTA and CDR2 FQGNSA. The CDR3 DNA reads as TGTGCCAGCAGCCCACTAGCGGGAGAGGTAGATACGCAGTATTTT. This translates into CASSPLAGEVDTQYF.

The V call is TRBV7-9, the J call TRBJ1-1; TRBD1 agrees at 7 bases. From germline, CDR1 is SEHNR and CDR2 FQNEAQ (reference sequence). The trim removed 3 bases at V and 0 bases at J, leaving 4 bases unmatched. The CDR3 totals 15 residues. Here the CDR3 DNA reads TGTGCCAGCAGCTTCAGGGGGACCTTGAACACTGAAGCTTTCTTT. Translating it yields CASSFRGTLNTEAFF.

The chain combines TRBV5-1 with TRBJ2-3; D may be TRBD2 (7 bases). Germline loops: CDR1 SGHRS, CDR2 YFSETQ. Trimming cost V 0 bases and J 8 bases, with 13 bases left between them. CDR3 length: 14 residues. In DNA, the CDR3 is TGCGCCAGCAGCTTGGACGGGGGGCATGCTACGCAGTATTTT. It translates to CASSLDGGHATQYF.

The CDR3 bases are TGTGCTAGTGGTTTGGGGATCTTAACAGATACGCAGTATTTT. It codes for CASGLGILTDTQYF. This chain uses TRBV12-5 with TRBJ2-3; D not resolved. The length of the CDR3 is 14 residues. Trimming took off 1 base at V and 3 bases at J, with 8 bases between the two ends. Germline CDR1 LGHNT, CDR2 FRNRAP. Drawing the rest from reference TRBV12-5 and TRBJ2-3, the complete variable domain is DARVTQTPRHKVTEMGQEVTMRCQPILGHNTVFWYRQTMMQGLELLAYFRNRAPLDDSGMPKDRFSAEMPDATLATLKIQPSEPRDSAVYFCASGLGILTDTQYFGPGTRLTVL.

This clonotype was seen a few times. The chain carries TRBV4-2 and TRBJ1-1; 7 bases match TRBD1. The CDR3 has 14 amino acids. Germline V gene data show CDR1 as LGHNA and CDR2 as YNFKEQ. With V trimmed by 0 bases and J by 7 bases, 5 bases remained unmatched. The CDR3 region is CASSQDGGQHEAFF. Written as DNA, the CDR3 is TGTGCCAGCAGCCAAGATGGGGGACAGCATGAAGCTTTCTTT.

The V call is TRBV29-1, the J call TRBJ2-1; the match to TRBD2 covers 11 bases. The trim removed 5 bases at V and 2 bases at J, leaving 8 bases unmatched. The CDR3 loop spans 16 amino acids. Germline CDR1 is SQVTM and CDR2 is ANQGSEA. The CDR3 region has the DNA TGCAGCGTTTTGCCGGGACTAGCGGCTACCTACAATGAGCAGTTCTTC. Encoded protein: CSVLPGLAATYNEQFF.

The genes are TRBV19 and TRBJ1-1; weak D call: TRBD1 (5 bases). CDR3 length: 17 residues. Germline V gene data show CDR1 as LNHDA and CDR2 as SQIVND (reference sequence). V dropped 6 bases and J dropped 1 base, with 21 bases sitting between them. As DNA, the CDR3 is TGTGCCAGTAGCGTATTGCTTTGGGGCCAGCAGAACACTGAAGCTTTCTTT. It yields the protein CASSVLLWGQQNTEAFF. The whole variable domain, remainder taken from reference TRBV19 and TRBJ1-1, is DGGITQSPKYLFRKEGQNVTLSCEQNLNHDAMYWYRQDPGQGLRLIYYSQIVNDFQKGDIAEGYSVSREKKESFPLTVTSAQKNPTAFYLCASSVLLWGQQNTEAFFGQGTRLTVV.

The chain has TRBV4-1 and TRBJ2-7; possible D gene TRBD2, 5 bases. This CDR3 region has 14 residues. The V and J ends lost 4 bases and 6 bases respectively, with 16 bases between them. CDR1 is MGHRA and CDR2 is YSYEKL in the germline V gene. CDR3: CASSRPGEGFEQYF. Written as DNA, the CDR3 is TGCGCCAGCAGCCGACCCGGAGAGGGTTTCGAGCAGTACTTC.

V and J are TRBV6-2 or TRBV6-3 and TRBJ2-3; D is unclear. Germline V gives CDR1 MNHEY, CDR2 SVGEGT. This CDR3 contains 13 residues. Trimming pared 10 bases from V and 0 bases from J, leaving 11 bases between. The DNA of the CDR3 is TGTGCCACAGACTCGGCTAGCACAGATACGCAGTATTTT. Residues: CATDSASTDTQYF.